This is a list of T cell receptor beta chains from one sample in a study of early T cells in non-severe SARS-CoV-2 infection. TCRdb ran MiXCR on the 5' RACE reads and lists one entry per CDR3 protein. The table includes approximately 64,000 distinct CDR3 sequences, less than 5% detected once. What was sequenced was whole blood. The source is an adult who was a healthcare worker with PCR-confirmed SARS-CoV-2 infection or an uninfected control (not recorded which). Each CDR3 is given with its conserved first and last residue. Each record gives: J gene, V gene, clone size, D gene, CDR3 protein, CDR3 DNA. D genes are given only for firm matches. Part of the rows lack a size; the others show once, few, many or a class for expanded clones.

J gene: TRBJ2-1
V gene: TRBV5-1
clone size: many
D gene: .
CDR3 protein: CASSLGNTDNEQFF
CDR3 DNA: TGCGCCAGCAGCTTGGGGAACACCGACAATGAGCAGTTCTTC

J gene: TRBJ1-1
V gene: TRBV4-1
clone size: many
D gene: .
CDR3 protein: CASSQEGVPNTEAFF
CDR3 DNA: TGCGCCAGCAGCCAAGAGGGGGTCCCGAACACTGAAGCTTTCTTT

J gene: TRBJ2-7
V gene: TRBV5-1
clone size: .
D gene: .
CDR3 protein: CASSLDGEGEQYF
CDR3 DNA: TGCGCCAGCAGCTTGGACGGGGAAGGCGAGCAGTACTTC

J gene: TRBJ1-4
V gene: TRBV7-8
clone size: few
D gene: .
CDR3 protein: CASNPSGQPNEKLFF
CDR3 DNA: TGTGCCAGCAACCCAAGCGGGCAACCTAATGAAAAACTGTTTTTT

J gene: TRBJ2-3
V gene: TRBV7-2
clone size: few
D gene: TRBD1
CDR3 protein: CASSTHPGQGADTQYF
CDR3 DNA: TGTGCCAGCAGCACACATCCGGGACAGGGTGCAGATACGCAGTATTTT

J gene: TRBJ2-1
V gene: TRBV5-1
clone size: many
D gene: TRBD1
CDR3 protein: CASSPRGHGVNEQFF
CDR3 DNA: TGCGCCAGCAGCCCCAGGGGGCATGGGGTGAATGAGCAGTTCTTC

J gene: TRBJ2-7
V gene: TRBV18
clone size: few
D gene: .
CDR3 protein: CASSPQALEQYF
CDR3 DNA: TGTGCCAGCTCACCGCAGGCACTCGAGCAGTACTTC

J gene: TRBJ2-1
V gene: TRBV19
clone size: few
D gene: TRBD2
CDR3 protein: CASSMRLAGGIYNEQFF
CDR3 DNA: TGTGCCAGTAGTATGCGTCTAGCGGGAGGAATTTACAATGAGCAGTTCTTC

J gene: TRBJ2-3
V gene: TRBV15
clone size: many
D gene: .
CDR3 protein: CATSSDLADLFTDTQYF
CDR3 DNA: TGTGCCACCAGCAGTGATTTAGCCGACCTATTCACAGATACGCAGTATTTT

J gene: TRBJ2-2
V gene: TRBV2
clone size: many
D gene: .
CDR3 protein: CASSGLSSTTGELFF
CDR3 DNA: TGTGCCAGCAGCGGTCTTAGCTCCACAACCGGGGAGCTGTTTTTT

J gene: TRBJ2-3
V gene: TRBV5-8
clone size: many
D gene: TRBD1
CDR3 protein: CASSFSGGADTQYF
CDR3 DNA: TGTGCCAGCAGCTTTTCAGGGGGCGCAGATACGCAGTATTTT

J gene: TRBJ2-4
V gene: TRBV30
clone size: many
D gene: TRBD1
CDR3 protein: CAWDRGGKNIQYF
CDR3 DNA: TGTGCCTGGGACAGGGGTGGCAAAAACATTCAGTACTTC

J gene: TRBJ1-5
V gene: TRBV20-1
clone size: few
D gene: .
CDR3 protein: CSAIGRVNQPQHF
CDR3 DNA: TGCAGTGCCATCGGGCGGGTCAATCAGCCCCAGCATTTT

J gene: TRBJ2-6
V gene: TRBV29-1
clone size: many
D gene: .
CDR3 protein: CSVEGPLGANVLTF
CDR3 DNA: TGCAGCGTTGAAGGGCCATTAGGGGCCAACGTCCTGACTTTC

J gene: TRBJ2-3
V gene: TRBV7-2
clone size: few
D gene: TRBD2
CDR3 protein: CASSLSSSGGSVDTQYF
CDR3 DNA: TGTGCCAGCAGCTTATCTTCCAGCGGGGGTTCAGTAGATACGCAGTATTTT

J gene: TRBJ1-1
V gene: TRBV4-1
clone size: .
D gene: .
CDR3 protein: CASSHSVVRTNTEAFF
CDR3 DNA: TGCGCCAGCAGCCATTCCGTTGTGAGGACGAACACTGAAGCTTTCTTT